The clone carrying this TCR beta chain is labeled as large (0.1 to 1%). The antigen is unknown. TCRdb re-analysed the 5' RACE reads in MiXCR, keeping a single row per CDR3 protein. Of over a thousand distinct CDR3 sequences listed, roughly 9.8% were seen once; the top ten hold around 40%. The trim removed 3 bases at V and 2 bases at J, leaving 8 bases unmatched. Germline V gene lookup returns CDR1 SGHTA and CDR2 FQGNSA. The CDR3 runs 17 residues. This specimen belongs to a study of spatial heterogeneity in lung cancer. General study points: It was estimated that coverage of tumor T cells reached about 7.4% for alpha chains and over 12% for beta chains. Counts of expanded intratumoral alpha and beta TCRs tracked tumor mutation counts.

This sample's time point: sample taken at primary tumor resection. Unsorted samples of tumor, nontumor lung or frozen PBMC had their whole RNA sequenced. Sequencing used lung tumor tissue, obtained at surgery. The clonotype originates from a female donor with early-stage non-small cell lung cancer. The chain couples TRBV7-2 to TRBJ2-5; 11 positions match TRBD2. CDR3 nucleotide sequence: TGTGCCAGCAGCTTGGGGACTAGCGGTTACCAACAAGAGACCCAGTACTTC. Protein product: CASSLGTSGYQQETQYF.